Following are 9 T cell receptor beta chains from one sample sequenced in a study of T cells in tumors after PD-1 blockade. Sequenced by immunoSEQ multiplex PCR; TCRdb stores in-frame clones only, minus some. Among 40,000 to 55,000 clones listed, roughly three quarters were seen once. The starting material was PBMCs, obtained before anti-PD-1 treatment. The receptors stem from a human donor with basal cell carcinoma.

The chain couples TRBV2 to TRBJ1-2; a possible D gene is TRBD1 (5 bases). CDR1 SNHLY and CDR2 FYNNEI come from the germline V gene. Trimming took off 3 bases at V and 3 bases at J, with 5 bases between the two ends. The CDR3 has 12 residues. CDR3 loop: CASSDRDYGYTF. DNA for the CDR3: TGTGCCAGCAGTGACAGGGACTATGGCTACACCTTC. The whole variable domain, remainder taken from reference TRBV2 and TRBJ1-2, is EPEVTQTPSHQVTQMGQEVILRCVPISNHLYFYWYRQILGQKVEFLVSFYNNEISEKSEIFDDQFSVERPDGSNFTLKIRSTKLEDSAMYFCASSDRDYGYTFGSGTRLTVV.

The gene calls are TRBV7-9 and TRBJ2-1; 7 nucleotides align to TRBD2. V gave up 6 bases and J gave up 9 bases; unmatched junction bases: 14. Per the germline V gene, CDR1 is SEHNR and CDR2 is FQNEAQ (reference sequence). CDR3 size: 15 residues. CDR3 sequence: CASRPGLADKGEQFF. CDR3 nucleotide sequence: TGTGCCAGCAGGCCAGGGCTAGCGGACAAGGGTGAGCAGTTCTTC.

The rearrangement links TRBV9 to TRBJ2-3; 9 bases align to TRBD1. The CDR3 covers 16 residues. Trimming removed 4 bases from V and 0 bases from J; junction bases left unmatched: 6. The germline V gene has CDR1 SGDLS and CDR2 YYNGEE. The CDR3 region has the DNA TGTGCCAGCAGCTCCCAAGGACAGGGGAGCACAGATACGCAGTATTTT. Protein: CASSSQGQGSTDTQYF.

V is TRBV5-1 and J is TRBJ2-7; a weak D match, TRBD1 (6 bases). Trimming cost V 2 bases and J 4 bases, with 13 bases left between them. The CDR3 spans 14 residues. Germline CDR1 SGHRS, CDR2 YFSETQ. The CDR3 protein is CASSLGGGRYEQYF. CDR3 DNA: TGCGCCAGCAGCTTAGGTGGGGGCAGGTACGAGCAGTACTTC.

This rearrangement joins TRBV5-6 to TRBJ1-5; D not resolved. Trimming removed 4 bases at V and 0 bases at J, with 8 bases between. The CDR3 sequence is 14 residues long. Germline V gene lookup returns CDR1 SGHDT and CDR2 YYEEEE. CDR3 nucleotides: TGTGCCAGCAGCGGCACCCATAGCAATCAGCCCCAGCATTTT. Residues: CASSGTHSNQPQHF.

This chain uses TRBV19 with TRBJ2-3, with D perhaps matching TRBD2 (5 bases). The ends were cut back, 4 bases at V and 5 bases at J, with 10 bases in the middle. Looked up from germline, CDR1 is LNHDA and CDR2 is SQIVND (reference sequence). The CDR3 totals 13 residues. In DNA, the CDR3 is TGTGCCAGTAGTAACGGGGTGGGAGATACGCAGTATTTT. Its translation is CASSNGVGDTQYF.

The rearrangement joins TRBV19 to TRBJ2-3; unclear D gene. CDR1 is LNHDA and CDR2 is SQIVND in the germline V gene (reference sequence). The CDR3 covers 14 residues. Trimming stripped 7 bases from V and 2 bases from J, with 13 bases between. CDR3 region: CASMRSQYTDTQYF. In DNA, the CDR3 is TGTGCCAGTATGAGGAGTCAGTACACAGATACGCAGTATTTT.

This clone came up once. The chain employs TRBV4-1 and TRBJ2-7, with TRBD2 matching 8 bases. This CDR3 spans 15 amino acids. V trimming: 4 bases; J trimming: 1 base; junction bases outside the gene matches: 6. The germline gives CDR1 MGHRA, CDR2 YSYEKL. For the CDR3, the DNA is TGCGCCAGCAGCCCCCACCGGGGGGGGTCCTACGAGCAGTACTTC. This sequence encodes CASSPHRGGSYEQYF.

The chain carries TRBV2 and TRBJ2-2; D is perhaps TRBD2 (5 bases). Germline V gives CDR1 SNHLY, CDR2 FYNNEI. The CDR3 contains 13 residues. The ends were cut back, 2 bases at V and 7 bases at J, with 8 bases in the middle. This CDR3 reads CASSERGFGELFF. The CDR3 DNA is TGTGCCAGCAGTGAACGGGGTTTCGGGGAGCTGTTTTTT.